The rows below give T cell receptor beta chains drawn from one sample of a study of T-cell reconstitution after alpha-beta-depleted transplantation in children. In TCRdb, the PCR reads were re-called with MiXCR into one record per CDR3 protein. This table holds hundreds of thousands of distinct CDR3 sequences, about 14% found once. Sequences were derived from PBMCs, sampled from the stem cell graft. Every receptor here comes from a human donor who donated a stem cell graft to a child with Fanconi anemia. Each CDR3 is given without its conserved first and last residue. Each record gives: V gene, D gene, CDR3 protein. The D gene is left open where the match is weak.

V gene: TRBV18; D gene: NA; CDR3 protein: ASSPGHYYEQY
V gene: TRBV4-3; D gene: NA; CDR3 protein: ASSQYLGPEQY
V gene: TRBV3-1; D gene: TRBD2; CDR3 protein: ASSQEPSGGRTDTQY
V gene: TRBV6-2/TRBV6-3; D gene: NA; CDR3 protein: ASSSYRDTGELF
V gene: TRBV28; D gene: NA; CDR3 protein: ASSIGTLETGELF
V gene: TRBV11-3; D gene: TRBD1; CDR3 protein: ASSRDRGYNEQF
V gene: TRBV29-1; D gene: NA; CDR3 protein: SVMGQNTDTQY
V gene: TRBV4-1; D gene: NA; CDR3 protein: ASSHDSLLRNTEAF
V gene: TRBV19; D gene: NA; CDR3 protein: ASSMRGTEAF
V gene: TRBV24-1; D gene: TRBD1; CDR3 protein: ATRGQGSFRYT
V gene: TRBV12-3/TRBV12-4; D gene: NA; CDR3 protein: ASSRGLVNQPQH
V gene: TRBV12-3/TRBV12-4; D gene: NA; CDR3 protein: VSSLQVNTEAF
V gene: TRBV6-2/TRBV6-3; D gene: TRBD1; CDR3 protein: ASSSTTGARIRETQY
V gene: TRBV20-1; D gene: NA; CDR3 protein: SAQGQNQPQH
V gene: TRBV4-3; D gene: NA; CDR3 protein: ASSQDSRAATQY
V gene: TRBV29-1; D gene: TRBD2; CDR3 protein: SVTSVSYNEQF
V gene: TRBV4-3; D gene: NA; CDR3 protein: ASSRGGGFESYNEQF
V gene: TRBV29-1; D gene: NA; CDR3 protein: SVDQGYT
V gene: TRBV29-1; D gene: NA; CDR3 protein: SAVVVDTEAF
V gene: TRBV20-1; D gene: NA; CDR3 protein: SALKQGNQPQH
V gene: TRBV6-5; D gene: NA; CDR3 protein: ASSYSLAGNEQY
V gene: TRBV10-1; D gene: NA; CDR3 protein: ASSESAGGLNEQF
V gene: TRBV6-5; D gene: TRBD1; CDR3 protein: ASSSWISAGTGFNGRF
V gene: TRBV24-1; D gene: NA; CDR3 protein: ATSGAGNTGELF
V gene: TRBV20-1; D gene: NA; CDR3 protein: SAKDQGGAF
V gene: TRBV7-8; D gene: NA; CDR3 protein: ASSWDRQQVGGYT
V gene: TRBV27; D gene: TRBD1; CDR3 protein: ASSPDRQGSYGYT
V gene: TRBV3-1; D gene: NA; CDR3 protein: ASSPDLGADTQY
V gene: TRBV5-1; D gene: TRBD2; CDR3 protein: ASSSQGAGGFFTANEQF
V gene: TRBV11-2; D gene: TRBD2; CDR3 protein: ASSLASGGIWDEQF
V gene: TRBV12-3/TRBV12-4; D gene: NA; CDR3 protein: ASSLEGVAYNEQF
V gene: TRBV9; D gene: NA; CDR3 protein: ASSATPQNEKLF
V gene: TRBV30; D gene: NA; CDR3 protein: AWSQNNLPYNEQF
V gene: TRBV4-3; D gene: NA; CDR3 protein: ASSQDFAGPQH
V gene: TRBV29-1; D gene: NA; CDR3 protein: SVESGGGNLYGYT
V gene: TRBV5-1; D gene: TRBD1; CDR3 protein: ASSPGQGGEQF
V gene: TRBV15; D gene: TRBD2; CDR3 protein: ATSRGLAGRSDTQY
V gene: TRBV10-3; D gene: TRBD2; CDR3 protein: AISEGLAVTGELF
V gene: TRBV7-9; D gene: TRBD1; CDR3 protein: ASSLEDRGDNEQF
V gene: TRBV6-5; D gene: TRBD1; CDR3 protein: ASSYGTGNRDEQF
V gene: TRBV5-1; D gene: NA; CDR3 protein: ASSRTVDGYNEQF
V gene: TRBV24-1; D gene: TRBD2; CDR3 protein: ATSDPGGAGGDTQY
V gene: TRBV6-1; D gene: TRBD1; CDR3 protein: ASSEALRDRFLAKNIQY
V gene: TRBV5-1; D gene: NA; CDR3 protein: ASSFDTTYEQY
V gene: TRBV5-1; D gene: NA; CDR3 protein: ASIRGADTGELF
V gene: TRBV3-1; D gene: NA; CDR3 protein: ASSQDRTVTNEKLF
V gene: TRBV29-1; D gene: TRBD1; CDR3 protein: SVAGQGTDTQY
V gene: TRBV18; D gene: TRBD1; CDR3 protein: ASSPRDRTSGNTIY
V gene: TRBV5-1; D gene: NA; CDR3 protein: ASTEQGYSRAEAF
V gene: TRBV6-5; D gene: NA; CDR3 protein: ASSYIGLYGYT
V gene: TRBV12-3/TRBV12-4; D gene: NA; CDR3 protein: ASSFLQAFSTDTQY
V gene: TRBV7-2; D gene: TRBD1; CDR3 protein: ASSLTSGTGWGYT
V gene: TRBV20-1; D gene: NA; CDR3 protein: SARDTGPSYYGYT
V gene: TRBV10-3; D gene: NA; CDR3 protein: AIQDRRSYEQY
V gene: TRBV12-3/TRBV12-4; D gene: NA; CDR3 protein: ASGQGAGNTIY
V gene: TRBV7-2; D gene: NA; CDR3 protein: ASSPQTGRNTEAF
V gene: TRBV7-2; D gene: NA; CDR3 protein: ASSPDLSNQPQH
V gene: TRBV30; D gene: NA; CDR3 protein: AWSDPLRDRTLQETQY
V gene: TRBV9; D gene: NA; CDR3 protein: ASSPLASGGTEAF